One sample yielded the 22 T cell receptor beta chains listed below, sequenced in a study of T cell responses to AZD1222 COVID-19 vaccine. Only in-frame clones appear in the TCRdb table, and some are missing; sequencing was by immunoSEQ multiplex PCR. The sample carries 100,000 to 120,000 clones, around 90% recorded once. The specimen comprised peripheral blood, sampled 28 days after the second AZD1222 dose. The receptors here all came from an adult who received the AZD1222 COVID-19 vaccine.

The V gene is TRBV29-1, the J gene TRBJ2-2; D call uncertain. The germline gives CDR1 SQVTM, CDR2 ANQGSEA. Trimming removed 4 bases at V and 3 bases at J, with 3 bases between. There are 11 residues in the CDR3. CDR3 in amino acids: CSVADTGELFF. CDR3 in DNA: TGCAGCGTTGCCGACACCGGGGAGCTGTTTTTT.

J is TRBJ2-5 and V is TRBV5-4, with TRBD1 identical over 8 bases. Trimming took 4 bases from V and 5 from J; bases not matched to a gene: 10. Germline V gene lookup returns CDR1 SGHNT and CDR2 YYREEE (reference sequence). CDR3 length equals 15 residues. The CDR3 DNA reads as TGTGCCAGCAGCGGCCGAGCGACAGGGGTGGAGACCCAGTACTTC. Translating gives CASSGRATGVETQYF.

This chain uses TRBV7-9 with TRBJ1-2, with D possibly being TRBD1 (6 bases). The V gene's germline CDR1 is SEHNR and CDR2 FQNEAQ (reference sequence). Deletions cut 5 bases from V and 8 bases from J, with 18 bases between. The CDR3 has 14 amino acids. The CDR3 here is CASSPRGRVVGYTF. The CDR3, as DNA: TGTGCCAGCAGCCCCAGGGGAAGGGTCGTCGGCTACACCTTC.

The chain links TRBV7-2 to TRBJ2-7; TRBD2 is a possible D gene (6 bases). This CDR3 spans 12 amino acids. The germline V gene encodes CDR1 SGHTA and CDR2 FQGNSA. V was clipped by 1 base and J by 6 bases, with 7 bases between them. In DNA, the CDR3 is TGTGCCAGCAGCTTAGACGGGGGCGAGCAGTACTTC. Translation gives CASSLDGGEQYF.

This chain links TRBV18 with TRBJ1-1; D is unresolved. The V gene's germline CDR1 is KGHSH and CDR2 LQKENI. The CDR3 extends over 12 amino acids. V lost 3 bases and J lost 8, with 10 bases in between. The chain's CDR3 is CASSPNIAEAFF. The CDR3 bases are TGTGCCAGCTCACCCAATATCGCAGAAGCTTTCTTT.

This rearrangement joins TRBV19 to TRBJ1-5, with 7 positions matching TRBD1. Germline V lookup: CDR1 LNHDA, CDR2 SQIVND (reference sequence). With 8 bases clipped from V and 2 bases from J, the junction kept 6 bases outside the gene matches. The CDR3 loop spans 14 amino acids. CDR3 coding DNA: TGTGCCAGTGCAAACAGGGGAGGCAATCAGCCCCAGCATTTT. Amino acids: CASANRGGNQPQHF.

The chain links TRBV3-1 (or the pseudogene TRBV3-2) to TRBJ2-2, with TRBD2 matching 12 bases. Germline trimming cut 3 bases from V and 5 bases from J; bases unmatched to any gene: 7. This CDR3 spans 17 amino acids. Germline CDR1 and CDR2: LGHDT and YNNKEL (reference sequence). The CDR3 reads CASSQLAGGPGTGELFF. The CDR3 nucleotides read TGTGCCAGCAGCCAGCTAGCGGGGGGGCCGGGGACCGGGGAGCTGTTTTTT.

V is TRBV5-1 and J is TRBJ1-6, with D uncertain. CDR3 length equals 13 residues. From germline, CDR1 is SGHRS and CDR2 YFSETQ. V was cut by 5 bases and J by 13 bases, with 16 bases left in between. The chain's CDR3 is CASREPGSSPLHF. The CDR3 DNA follows: TGCGCCAGCAGAGAACCGGGATCCTCCCCCCTCCACTTT. Together with reference TRBV5-1 and TRBJ1-6, the CDR3 gives the full variable domain: KAGVTQTPRYLIKTRGQQVTLSCSPISGHRSVSWYQQTPGQGLQFLFEYFSETQRNKGNFPGRFSGRQFSNSRSEMNVSTLELGDSALYLCASREPGSSPLHFGNGTRLTVT.

This chain joins TRBV2 and TRBJ1-2; 8 bases are shared with TRBD1. Germline V gives CDR1 SNHLY, CDR2 FYNNEI. The CDR3 spans 19 residues. Trimming at V came to 6 bases and at J to 4 bases, leaving 22 bases not matched to a gene. CDR3 protein: CASSPFLGDRTSTSYGYTF. CDR3 in DNA: TGTGCCAGCAGCCCCTTTCTAGGGGACAGGACGTCCACGAGCTATGGCTACACCTTC.

This clone was detected once. The rearrangement joins TRBV10-3 to TRBJ1-5; D remains ambiguous. V lost 0 bases to trimming and J lost 3 bases, with 3 bases between them. Germline-derived CDR1 and CDR2 are ENHRY and SYGVKD. This CDR3 comprises 13 residues. CDR3 in DNA: TGTGCCATCAGTGAGTCGAACAATCAGCCCCAGCATTTT. Amino acids: CAISESNNQPQHF.

This clone came up once. The chain recombines TRBV29-1 with TRBJ1-4, with D maybe TRBD1 (6 bases). CDR1 is SQVTM, CDR2 ANQGSEA, per germline. The V end lost 4 bases, the J end lost 4 bases, and 13 bases lay between the germline ends. The CDR3 is 14 residues long. Here the CDR3 DNA reads TGCAGCGTTGTTATCCACAGGGATAATGAAAAACTGTTTTTT. This codes for CSVVIHRDNEKLFF.

The chain recombines TRBV6-4 with TRBJ1-1, with a possible D match to TRBD1 (6 bases). V was shortened by 6 bases and J by 0 bases, with 8 bases between the two germline ends. The CDR3 is 13 residues long. Germline V gene lookup returns CDR1 MRHNA and CDR2 SNTAGT. CDR3 DNA: TGTGCCAGCAGGGACAGTGTGAACACTGAAGCTTTCTTT. Encoded protein: CASRDSVNTEAFF.

This clone is a singleton in its sample. The chain uses TRBV2 and TRBJ2-1; 9 positions match TRBD2. CDR1 is SNHLY and CDR2 is FYNNEI in the germline V gene. V lost 4 bases and J lost 9; bases outside the gene matches: 7. The CDR3 consists of 14 residues. Written as DNA, the CDR3 is TGTGCCAGCAGTGTGAGACTAGCGGCTAGTGAGCAGTTCTTC. Residues: CASSVRLAASEQFF. Together with reference TRBV2 and TRBJ2-1, the CDR3 gives the full variable domain: EPEVTQTPSHQVTQMGQEVILRCVPISNHLYFYWYRQILGQKVEFLVSFYNNEISEKSEIFDDQFSVERPDGSNFTLKIRSTKLEDSAMYFCASSVRLAASEQFFGPGTRLTVL.

CDR3 coding DNA: TGTGCCAGCAGCCGACCGGGACAGGCTAGCTCTGGGGCCAACGTCCTGACTTTC. Translated: CASSRPGQASSGANVLTF. This chain connects TRBV6-2 or TRBV6-3 to TRBJ2-6, with 8 bases identical to TRBD1. The CDR3 runs 18 residues. The V gene's germline CDR1 is MNHEY and CDR2 SVGEGT. V lost 6 bases, J lost 0 bases, and 10 bases stayed unmatched.

In its sample, this clone was seen a few times. CDR3 loop: CASSLEGTDTEAFF. The CDR3 DNA reads TGTGCCAGCAGCTTGGAAGGGACCGACACTGAAGCTTTCTTT. V usage is TRBV5-4 and J usage is TRBJ1-1; maybe TRBD1 (5 bases). The CDR3 loop spans 14 amino acids. Trimming removed 0 bases at V and 3 bases at J, with 9 bases between. Germline values: CDR1 SGHNT, CDR2 YYREEE (reference sequence).

The V and J genes are TRBV6-2 or TRBV6-3 and TRBJ2-7, with D perhaps TRBD1 (5 bases). This CDR3 has 15 amino acids. Germline assignment: CDR1 MNHEY and CDR2 SVGEGT. The germline V and J ends were trimmed by 5 bases and 8 bases, with 22 bases remaining between them. As DNA, the CDR3 is TGTGCCAGCAGTAAAAGCCAGACAGTCCTTATACAGCAGTACTTC. This encodes CASSKSQTVLIQQYF.

The chain recombines TRBV6-2 or TRBV6-3 with TRBJ2-1; possibly TRBD1 or TRBD2 for D (8 bases each). The CDR3 is 17 residues long. The germline V and J ends were trimmed by 1 base and 11 bases, with 24 bases remaining between them. Germline assignment: CDR1 MNHEY and CDR2 SVGEGT. CDR3 protein: CASSYLAGQDDTMKQFF. As DNA, the CDR3 is TGTGCCAGCAGTTACTTAGCGGGACAGGATGATACAATGAAGCAGTTCTTC.

The rearrangement uses TRBV20-1 and TRBJ2-1; D gene ambiguous. This CDR3 has 11 amino acids. Trimming removed 6 bases from V and 10 bases from J, with 13 bases in between. CDR1 DFQATT and CDR2 SNEGSKA come from the germline V gene (reference sequence). CDR3 sequence reads: CSAIEAFEQFF. CDR3 nucleotide sequence: TGCAGTGCCATCGAGGCGTTCGAGCAGTTCTTC.

The chain is built from TRBV2 and TRBJ2-2, with 7 bases identical to TRBD1. The CDR3 extends over 17 amino acids. The germline V gene has CDR1 SNHLY and CDR2 FYNNEI. With 1 base clipped from V and 0 bases from J, the junction kept 5 bases outside the gene matches. The CDR3 bases are TGTGCCAGCAGTGAAGAGGGGGCCGGAGCGAACACCGGGGAGCTGTTTTTT. Amino acids: CASSEEGAGANTGELFF.

The rearrangement uses TRBV27 and TRBJ1-1; tentatively, D is TRBD1 (5 bases). This CDR3 is 14 amino acids long. The germline V gene has CDR1 MNHEY and CDR2 SMNVEV (reference sequence). Between the trimmed V and J ends, which lost 3 bases and 4 bases, there was a span of 12 bases. This CDR3 is CASSFGGAGTEAFF. The CDR3 DNA reads as TGTGCCAGCAGTTTTGGTGGGGCGGGCACTGAAGCTTTCTTT.

V gene TRBV15 combines with J gene TRBJ2-3; TRBD2 aligns across 12 bases. Looked up from germline, CDR1 is LNHNV and CDR2 is YYDKDF (reference sequence). The CDR3 sequence is 15 residues long. V dropped 5 bases and J dropped 5; count of bases not matched to a gene: 5. This chain's CDR3 is CATSLAGGHGDTQYF. The CDR3 coding sequence is TGTGCCACCAGCCTAGCGGGGGGGCATGGAGATACGCAGTATTTT.

CDR3 bases: TGTGCCAGCAGCTCCCCGTCGAACACTGAAGCTTTCTTT. It is translated as CASSSPSNTEAFF. This chain joins TRBV7-9 and TRBJ1-1; D is ambiguous. CDR1 is SEHNR and CDR2 is FQNEAQ in the germline V gene (reference sequence). The length of the CDR3 is 13 residues. Trimming took 4 bases from V and 1 from J, leaving 7 bases between them.